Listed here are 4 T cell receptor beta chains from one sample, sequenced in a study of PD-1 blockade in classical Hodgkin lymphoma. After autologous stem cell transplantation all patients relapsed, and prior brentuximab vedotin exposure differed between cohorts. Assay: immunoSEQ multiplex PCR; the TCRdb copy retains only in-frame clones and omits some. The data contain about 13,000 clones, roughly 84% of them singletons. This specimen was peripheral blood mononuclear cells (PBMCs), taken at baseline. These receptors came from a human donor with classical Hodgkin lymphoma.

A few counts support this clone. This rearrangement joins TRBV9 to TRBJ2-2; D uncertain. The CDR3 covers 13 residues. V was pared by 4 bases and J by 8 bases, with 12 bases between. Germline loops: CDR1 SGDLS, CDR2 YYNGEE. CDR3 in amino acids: CASSFPGSGELFF. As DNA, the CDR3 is TGTGCCAGCAGCTTCCCCGGGTCGGGGGAGCTGTTTTTT.

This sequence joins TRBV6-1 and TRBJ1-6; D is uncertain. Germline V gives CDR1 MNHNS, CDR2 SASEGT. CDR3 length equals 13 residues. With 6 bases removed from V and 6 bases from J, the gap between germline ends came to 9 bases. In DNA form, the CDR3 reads TGTGCCAGCAGACGGTCGGTTAATTCACCCCTCCACTTT. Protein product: CASRRSVNSPLHF.

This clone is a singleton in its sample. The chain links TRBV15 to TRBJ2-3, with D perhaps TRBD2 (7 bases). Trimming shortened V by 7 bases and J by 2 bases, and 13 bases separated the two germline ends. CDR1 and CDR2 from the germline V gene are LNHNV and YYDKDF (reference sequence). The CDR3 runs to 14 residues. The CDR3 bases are TGTGCCACCAAGGGGGGGCGAGTCACAGATACGCAGTATTTT. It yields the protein CATKGGRVTDTQYF.

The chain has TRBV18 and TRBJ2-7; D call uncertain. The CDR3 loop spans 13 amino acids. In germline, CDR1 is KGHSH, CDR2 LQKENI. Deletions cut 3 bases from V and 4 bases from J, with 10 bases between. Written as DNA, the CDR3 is TGTGCCAGCTCACCCTACGGCGATTACGAGCAGTACGTC. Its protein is CASSPYGDYEQYV.